The 3 T cell receptor beta chains given below trace back to one sample, sequenced in a study of cytomegalovirus exposure and HLA in healthy donors. Primers for the PCR totalled 60 Vbeta and 13 Jbeta. Sequencing used immunoSEQ multiplex PCR; TCRdb keeps in-frame clones, though not all of them. This sample has approximately 170,000 clones; approximately 59% occur once, and the top ten carry 2.5% to 3.5%. Sequenced sample: PBMCs. The receptors come from a man in his forties in good health and CMV-seronegative.

There are a few counts of this clone. At the DNA level, this CDR3 is encoded by other sequences in the same sample as well. The chain combines TRBV5-1 with TRBJ1-5, with no clear D. This CDR3 is 14 amino acids long. The germline V gene encodes CDR1 SGHRS and CDR2 YFSETQ. V dropped 0 bases and J dropped 2 bases, with 6 bases sitting between them. The CDR3: CASSLGGGNQPQHF. The CDR3 DNA follows: TGCGCCAGCAGCTTGGGGGGAGGCAATCAGCCCCAGCATTTT. The full variable domain, its missing parts supplied by reference TRBV5-1 and TRBJ1-5, is KAGVTQTPRYLIKTRGQQVTLSCSPISGHRSVSWYQQTPGQGLQFLFEYFSETQRNKGNFPGRFSGRQFSNSRSEMNVSTLELGDSALYLCASSLGGGNQPQHFGDGTRLSIL.

The sample holds a few counts of this clone. This rearrangement joins TRBV23-1 to TRBJ1-1, with D perhaps TRBD1 (6 bases). TRBV23-1 is given ORF status, its function remaining uncertain. The CDR3 is made up of 18 amino acids. The V gene lost 2 bases and the J gene lost 1 base, with 20 bases spanning the gap. CDR3 region: CASSQALGQNQKNTEAFF. The CDR3 DNA reads as TGCGCCAGCAGTCAAGCACTAGGACAGAACCAGAAGAACACTGAAGCTTTCTTT.

The chain is built from TRBV5-6 and TRBJ1-5; D remains ambiguous. Germline CDR1 is SGHDT and CDR2 is YYEEEE. The V end was cut by 2 bases, the J end by 6 bases, with 15 bases between. The CDR3 is 15 amino acids. The CDR3 DNA follows: TGTGCCAGCAGCTTCGGCAGGTATTTACGTCAGCCCCAGCATTTT. Amino acids: CASSFGRYLRQPQHF.